What follows is one T cell receptor (beta chain) and its context. The sample comes from a study of blood T cell repertoires in COVID-19. Study overall: The samples span acute and convalescent COVID-19 from the United States, Italy and Spain. T cells, B-cell-depleted T cells, or PBMCs supplied cDNA or gDNA.

There are 14 residues in the CDR3. Trimming removed 5 bases from V and 9 bases from J; junction bases left unmatched: 8. Germline V lookup: CDR1 SEHNR, CDR2 FQNEAQ (reference sequence). How the authors handled the data: Counts of nucleated cells, estimated from reference gene primer amplification, were obtained. Method: immunoSEQ multiplex PCR; TCRdb's copy keeps in-frame clones and lacks some. V, J and clone size were drawn from that table, and D and trimming were deduced from the DNA. The sample lists 290,000 or so clones; 70% to 90% were seen once. The sequence was obtained from a man aged 50 to 59 with active or convalescent COVID-19. The V call is TRBV7-9, the J call TRBJ2-1; 9 bases are a match to TRBD1. Material for sequencing was peripheral blood. The CDR3 DNA follows: TGTGCCAGCAGCAGGACAGGGGCGAGGACTGAGCAGTTCTTC. Residues: CASSRTGARTEQFF.